Sequencing of this T cell receptor beta chain was carried out in a study of T-cell reconstitution after alpha-beta-depleted transplantation in children (dated by TCRdb to the mid-2010s). Looking at the study overall: Using TCR repertoire profiling, the study quantitatively followed how T-cell immune reconstitution unfolded in children after TCRalphabeta/CD19-depleted allogeneic hematopoietic cell transplantation. General study outcomes and caveats: Over the following months the frequencies of hyperexpanded clones went down, and after one year T-cell counts and TCRbeta diversity were mostly credited to newly produced T cells. In some patients, the high TCRbeta diversity seen at day 60 was put down to recipient T cells and intrathymic progenitors that had survived conditioning. Apparently early alphabetaT-cell count recovery about two months after transplant reportedly relied on only several hundred rapidly expanded clones derived from non-depleted graft cells.

A note on this clonotype: The antigen it binds to is not known. No much larger clone exists at a distance of one base, and base qualities are not known.

Per the publication, the treatment or condition label means: allogeneic hematopoietic cell transplantation with graft depleted of TCRalphabeta T cells and CD19 B cells. The transplant recipients were children given TCRalphabeta/CD19-depleted allogeneic hematopoietic cell grafts. At the junction V is shortened by 3 bases and J by 1 base, with 12 bases in between. From the germline V gene (reference sequence), CDR1 is GTSNPN and CDR2 is SVGIG. The cysteine opens and the phenylalanine closes a CDR3 of 15 amino acids. The CDR3 DNA has 45 bases and is translated from base 1. Receptor libraries were prepared by PCR. Sequenced using an Illumina HiSeq 2500. To normalize quantification of the TCRbeta repertoire, the TCR libraries were built with molecular barcoding that relied on unique molecular identifiers. TCRdb handled the public reads itself, with Q25 trimming in fastp and clone calling in MiXCR, and kept productive beta chains. Entries that share a CDR3 protein sequence are merged under the most common genes and DNA. For this sample the table gives about 300,000 distinct CDR3 sequences, of which around 10% were detected only once. Clones ranked in the top ten supply around 7.6% of the sample.

The V and J segments used are TRBV30 and TRBJ2-2, with a weak D call of TRBD1 (6 bases match). The sequencing here drew on PBMCs, taken before TCRalphabeta/CD19-depleted stem cell transplant. This TCR derives from a boy younger than two with acute myeloid leukemia, due to receive a stem cell transplant. The sequence in DNA is TGTGCCTGGAGAGCAAACAGGGTGAACACCGGGGAGCTGTTTTTT. The resulting protein is CAWRANRVNTGELFF. Here the CDR3 is joined to the reference TRBV30 and TRBJ2-2 genes, and the full variable domain is: SQTIHQWPATLVQPVGSPLSLECTVEGTSNPNLYWYRQAAGRGLQLLFYSVGIGQISSEVPQNLSASRPQDRQFILSSKKLLLSDSGFYLCAWRANRVNTGELFFGEGSRLTVL.